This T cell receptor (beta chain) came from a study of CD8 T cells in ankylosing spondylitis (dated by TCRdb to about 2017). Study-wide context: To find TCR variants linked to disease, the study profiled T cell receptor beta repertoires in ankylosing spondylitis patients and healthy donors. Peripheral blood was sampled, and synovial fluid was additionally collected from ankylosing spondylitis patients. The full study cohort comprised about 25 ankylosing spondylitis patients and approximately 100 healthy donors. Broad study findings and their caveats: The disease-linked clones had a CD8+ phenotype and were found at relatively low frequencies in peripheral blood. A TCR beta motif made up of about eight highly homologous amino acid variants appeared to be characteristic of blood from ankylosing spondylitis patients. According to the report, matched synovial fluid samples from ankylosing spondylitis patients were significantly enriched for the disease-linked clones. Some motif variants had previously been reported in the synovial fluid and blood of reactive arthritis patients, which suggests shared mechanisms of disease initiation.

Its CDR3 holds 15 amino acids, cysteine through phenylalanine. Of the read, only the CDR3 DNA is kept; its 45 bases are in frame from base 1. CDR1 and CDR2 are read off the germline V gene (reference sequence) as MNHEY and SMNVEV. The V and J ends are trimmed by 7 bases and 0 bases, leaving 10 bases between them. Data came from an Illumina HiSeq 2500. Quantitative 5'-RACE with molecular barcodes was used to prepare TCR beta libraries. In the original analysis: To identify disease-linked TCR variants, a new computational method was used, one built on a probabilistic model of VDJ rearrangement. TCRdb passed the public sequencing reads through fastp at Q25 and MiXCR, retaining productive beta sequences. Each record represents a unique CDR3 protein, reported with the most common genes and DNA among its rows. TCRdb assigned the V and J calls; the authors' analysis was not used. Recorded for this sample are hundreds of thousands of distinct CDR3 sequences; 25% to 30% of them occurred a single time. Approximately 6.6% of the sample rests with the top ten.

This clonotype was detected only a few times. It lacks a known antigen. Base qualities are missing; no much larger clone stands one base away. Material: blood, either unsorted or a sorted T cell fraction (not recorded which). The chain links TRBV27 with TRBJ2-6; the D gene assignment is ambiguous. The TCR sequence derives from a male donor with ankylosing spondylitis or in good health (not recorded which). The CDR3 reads CASKPDTSGANVLTF. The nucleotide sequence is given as TGTGCCAGCAAGCCCGACACCTCTGGGGCCAACGTCCTGACTTTC.